The T cell receptor (beta chain) under discussion was sequenced for a study of blood T cell repertoires in COVID-19. Study-level information: Donors in the United States, Italy and Spain gave samples during acute or convalescent COVID-19. PBMCs, B-cell-depleted T cells, or T cells provided the cDNA or gDNA that made up the material.

In the study's own analysis: Quantification of nucleated cells was approximated via reference gene primer amplification. Measured with immunoSEQ multiplex PCR; TCRdb has only the in-frame clones, and not every one. The DNA was the basis for D and trimming; V, J and clone size are from that table. The sample has about 180,000 clones; roughly 88% are singletons. This clone was picked up one time. Sequencing was done on a sample of peripheral blood. The clonotype originates from a man between 60 and 70 years old with acute or convalescent COVID-19.

The CDR3 DNA sequence: TGTGCCAGCTCGTTTCGCGCTGTGAACACCGGGGAGCTGTTTTTT. Amino acid sequence: CASSFRAVNTGELFF. The chain joins TRBV27 to TRBJ2-2; D not certain. The CDR3 contains 15 residues. V lost 8 bases, J lost 1 base, and 14 bases lay in between. Per the germline V gene, CDR1 is MNHEY and CDR2 is SMNVEV (reference sequence).